This T cell receptor beta chain comes out of a study of blood T cell repertoires in COVID-19. About the study: Specimens from acute and convalescent COVID-19 originated in the United States, Italy and Spain.

This study enrolled people aged about 18 to 100 from 20 to 25 US geographic areas. Participants' own reports of clinical history determined their cohort assignment. The table came from immunoSEQ multiplex PCR; TCRdb's copy has only in-frame clones and leaves some out. There are more than 400,000 clones in the sample; roughly nine tenths occur only once, and 0.7% lies in the top ten. CDR1 and CDR2 from the germline V gene are MNHEY and SVGAGI. The V end lost 8 bases, the J end lost 13 bases, and 17 bases lay between the germline ends. CDR3 size: 12 residues. The receptor's source is a woman aged 18-29 years who had recovered from COVID-19. Sequenced: PBMCs or T cells enriched from blood (not recorded which). This chain links TRBV6-5 with TRBJ1-4; D is perhaps TRBD1 (6 bases). The CDR3 sequence: CASGPGHTRLFF. CDR3 nucleotides: TGTGCCAGCGGACCGGGACATACTAGACTGTTTTTT.